This TCR beta chain was captured in a study of early T cells in non-severe SARS-CoV-2 infection. Study at large: Unpaired chains resulted from sequencing bulk RNA of unsorted whole blood. Study observations and caveats: Lookups in VDJdb leaned toward anti-spike CD8 responses and missed private and CD4 specificities.

Individual cDNA molecules were tagged with unique molecular identifiers, the study reported. TCRdb re-called the 5' RACE reads with MiXCR, one entry per CDR3 protein. The sample contains roughly 49,000 distinct CDR3 sequences, about 4% of which appear only once. The CDR3 contains 16 residues. Trimming took off 0 bases at V and 2 bases at J, with 14 bases between the two ends. Germline-derived CDR1 and CDR2 are MNHNY and SVGAGI (reference sequence). This clonotype showed up many times. Antigen: not known. Sequenced input: whole blood. This clonotype was sampled from an adult who was a healthcare worker with PCR-confirmed SARS-CoV-2 infection or an uninfected control (not recorded which). J is TRBJ2-7 and V is TRBV6-6; D is unresolved. CDR3 residues: CASSYSNNLATYEQYF. The CDR3, as DNA: TGTGCCAGCAGTTACTCGAACAATCTGGCGACCTACGAGCAGTACTTC.